Listed below are T cell receptor beta chains from one sample, sequenced in a study of cytomegalovirus exposure and HLA in healthy donors. Clones were read by immunoSEQ multiplex PCR, and TCRdb kept only the in-frame ones, dropping some. This table holds around 190,000 clones, roughly four fifths found once. The source material was PBMCs. The receptors come from a man between 18 and 35 years old in good health and CMV-seronegative. CDR3s include the opening cysteine and the closing phenylalanine or tryptophan. A D gene is named only where the DNA matches it firmly. Clone size is given for some rows only: seen once, a few or many times, or a class if the clone is expanded.

len	abundance	v_gene	j_gene	d_gene	CDR3nt	CDR3aa
18	.	TRBV7-8	TRBJ1-4	TRBD1	TGTGCCAGCAGCTTAATCCACCGGGCGAGGGGGCGCCGGGAAAAACTGTTTTTT	CASSLIHRARGRREKLFF
14	.	TRBV5-1	TRBJ1-2	TRBD1	TGCGCCAGCAGCGAAGCGACAGGGGGGTTTGGCTACACCTTC	CASSEATGGFGYTF
14	.	TRBV7-9	TRBJ2-7	.	TGTGCCAGCTCCAAAGAGGGGGGGCCCTACGAGCAGTACTTC	CASSKEGGPYEQYF
16	.	TRBV9	TRBJ1-3	.	TGTGCCAGCAGCGCAACTACCGGGGGATCGGAGGGCACCATATATTTT	CASSATTGGSEGTIYF
15	.	TRBV10-3	TRBJ1-3	.	TGTGCCACCTTTCTGGGTACCGGGTCTGGAAACACCATATATTTT	CATFLGTGSGNTIYF
13	few	TRBV9	TRBJ2-7	TRBD1	TGTGCCAGCAGCGATCAGGGGGATGACGAGCAGTACTTC	CASSDQGDDEQYF
16	.	TRBV7-2	TRBJ2-2	TRBD1	TGTGCCAGCAGCCTACCGACAGGGTTTGCCACCGGGGAGCTGTTTTTT	CASSLPTGFATGELFF
13	.	TRBV7-8	TRBJ2-7	TRBD1	TGTGCCAGCAGCATAGGACAGGACTACGAGCAGTACTTC	CASSIGQDYEQYF
15	.	TRBV7-9	TRBJ2-3	.	TGTGCCAGTCACTTCGGAGGGACTTCCACAGATACGCAGTATTTT	CASHFGGTSTDTQYF
15	.	TRBV5-1	TRBJ2-1	TRBD2	TGCGCCAGCAGCTTCGTAGCGGGATCCTACAATGAGCAGTTCTTC	CASSFVAGSYNEQFF
16	.	TRBV7-8	TRBJ2-7	TRBD2	TGTGCCAGCAGCTTAGGAACTAGCGGGAGTGGGTACGAGCAGTACTTC	CASSLGTSGSGYEQYF
12	few	TRBV5-6	TRBJ2-5	.	TGTGCCAGCAGCTTCAACTCTATCCGCGAGTACTTC	CASSFNSIREYF
15	.	TRBV4-3	TRBJ1-4	.	TGCGCCAGCAGCCAAGGAGGTAGGGGCGGTGAAAAACTGTTTTTT	CASSQGGRGGEKLFF
15	.	TRBV7-9	TRBJ1-1	.	TGTGCCAGCAGCCCACAACCAAGGTCGGGAACTGAAGCTTTCTTT	CASSPQPRSGTEAFF
14	once	TRBV7-3	TRBJ2-3	.	TGTGCCAGCAGCTCGCGGGAAAGCACAGATACGCAGTATTTT	CASSSRESTDTQYF
13	.	TRBV30	TRBJ2-2	TRBD1	TGTGCTTTGGACAGGGTCAACACCGGGGAGCTGTTTTTT	CALDRVNTGELFF